The clone carrying this T cell receptor (beta chain) was detected once. Method: immunoSEQ multiplex PCR; TCRdb's copy keeps in-frame clones and lacks some. The sample consists of 150,000 to 200,000 clones, approximately 90% of them appearing once. This record comes from a study of blood T cell repertoires in COVID-19. The sequenced sample consisted of peripheral blood. The TCR originated in a man between 35 and 55 years old with active or convalescent COVID-19.

The CDR3 DNA follows: TGCGCCAGCAGCTTGTTTGGACAAACCGGGGAGCTGTTTTTT. This codes for CASSLFGQTGELFF. The gene calls are TRBV5-1 and TRBJ2-2, with D tentatively TRBD1 (5 bases). CDR1 is SGHRS and CDR2 is YFSETQ in the germline V gene. The CDR3 covers 14 residues. V lost 1 base and J 5 bases, leaving 9 bases between the germline ends. The complete variable domain, with remaining parts taken from reference TRBV5-1 and TRBJ2-2, reads KAGVTQTPRYLIKTRGQQVTLSCSPISGHRSVSWYQQTPGQGLQFLFEYFSETQRNKGNFPGRFSGRQFSNSRSEMNVSTLELGDSALYLCASSLFGQTGELFFGEGSRLTVL.